These 17 T cell receptor beta chains were all obtained from the same sample, sequenced in a study of cytomegalovirus exposure and HLA in healthy donors. Profiled with immunoSEQ multiplex PCR; TCRdb holds only in-frame clones, not every one. Of around 190,000 clones listed, around 85% are singletons. Sequencing used PBMCs. These receptors came from a man aged 18 to 35 in good health and CMV-seropositive.

The chain carries TRBV28 and TRBJ2-1; 11 nucleotides match TRBD2. CDR1 MDHEN and CDR2 SYDVKM come from the germline V gene. The CDR3 runs 15 residues. V was clipped by 4 bases and J by 10 bases; unmatched bases: 9. The DNA for the CDR3 is TGTGCCAGCAGTTCCCCTAGCGGGAGGCCTGGGGAGCAGTTCTTC. This codes for CASSSPSGRPGEQFF.

This chain joins TRBV6-6 and TRBJ2-7; TRBD2 might be the D (6 bases). The CDR3 has 13 amino acids. Deletions cut 7 bases from V and 4 bases from J, with 14 bases between. Germline V gives CDR1 MNHNY, CDR2 SVGAGI (reference sequence). CDR3 in amino acids: CASTRRRDYEQYF. The CDR3 DNA follows: TGTGCCAGCACTCGGCGGAGGGATTACGAGCAGTACTTC.

The chain has TRBV28 and TRBJ2-1, with D possibly matching TRBD2 (6 bases). The V gene's germline CDR1 is MDHEN and CDR2 SYDVKM. V was cut by 3 bases and J by 15 bases, with 18 bases left in between. The CDR3 spans 13 residues. CDR3 DNA: TGTGCCAGCAGTTTCCGTAGCGGTTGGTGGTTGTTCTTC. Its protein is CASSFRSGWWLFF. Full variable domain (remainder filled in from reference TRBV28 and TRBJ2-1): DVKVTQSSRYLVKRTGEKVFLECVQDMDHENMFWYRQDPGLGLRLIYFSYDVKMKEKGDIPEGYSVSREKKERFSLILESASTNQTSMYLCASSFRSGWWLFFGPGTRLTVL.

This chain uses TRBV29-1 with TRBJ2-1, with TRBD1 identical over 7 bases. CDR3 length equals 17 residues. The V gene's germline CDR1 is SQVTM and CDR2 ANQGSEA. Germline trimming cut 3 bases from V and 3 bases from J; bases unmatched to any gene: 14. CDR3 bases: TGCAGCGTTGATGGTTTCGGAATAGGGACAGACTACAATGAGCAGTTCTTC. This gives the protein CSVDGFGIGTDYNEQFF.

This chain links TRBV2 with TRBJ1-6; 8 bases are shared with TRBD1. The J segment lost 9 bases and the V segment lost 7 bases, leaving 5 bases of the junction unmatched. Germline lookup yields CDR1 SNHLY and CDR2 FYNNEI. The CDR3 covers 13 residues. The CDR3 nucleotides read TGTGCCAGCAACGACAGGGGAGTTTCACCCCTCCACTTT. It is translated as CASNDRGVSPLHF.

The chain uses TRBV28 and TRBJ2-1; TRBD2 aligns across 10 bases. Per germline, CDR1 MDHEN and CDR2 SYDVKM. The length of the CDR3 is 18 residues. The trim removed 5 bases at V and 3 bases at J, leaving 13 bases unmatched. CDR3 bases: TGTGCCAGCAGTCACTTCACTAGCGGGAAAAGGAGCTACAATGAGCAGTTCTTC. Amino acids: CASSHFTSGKRSYNEQFF.

The V call is TRBV6-5, the J call TRBJ2-2; D call uncertain. The germline V gene has CDR1 MNHEY and CDR2 SVGAGI. With 0 bases removed from V and 2 bases from J, the gap between germline ends came to 10 bases. The CDR3 contains 16 residues. The CDR3 region has the DNA TGTGCCAGCAGTTACTCGGAGTTATCTAACACCGGGGAGCTGTTTTTT. It specifies CASSYSELSNTGELFF.

The chain joins TRBV5-6 to TRBJ1-3, with 7 bases matching TRBD1. CDR3 length equals 16 residues. Germline V gene lookup returns CDR1 SGHDT and CDR2 YYEEEE. V lost 4 bases, J lost 0 bases, and 7 bases stayed unmatched. This CDR3 reads CASSRRQGSSGNTIYF. In nucleotides, the CDR3 is TGTGCCAGCAGCCGCAGACAGGGTTCCTCTGGAAACACCATATATTTT.

This rearrangement joins TRBV9 to TRBJ2-2; TRBD2 matches at 9 bases. From germline, CDR1 is SGDLS and CDR2 YYNGEE. The ends lost 3 bases at V and 0 bases at J; junction bases unmatched: 9. The CDR3 has 18 amino acids. The CDR3 DNA follows: TGTGCCAGCAGCGGGGAACGGGCGGGAGGGGCGAACACCGGGGAGCTGTTTTTT. Translating gives CASSGERAGGANTGELFF.

The J gene is TRBJ1-1, the V gene TRBV5-8; D perhaps matches TRBD1 (5 bases). V lost 3 bases, J lost 2 bases, and 14 bases lay in between. The CDR3 is 15 residues long. CDR1 and CDR2 from the germline V gene are SGHTS and YDEGEE. The CDR3 DNA reads as TGTGCCAGCAGCTGGGACTTAGACACAAACACTGAAGCTTTCTTT. Its translation: CASSWDLDTNTEAFF.

This clone was counted once. The V and J genes are TRBV14 and TRBJ1-4, with 10 bases lining up with TRBD1. The germline CDR1 and CDR2 sequences are SGHDN and FVKESK. With V trimmed by 2 bases and J by 8 bases, 2 bases remained unmatched. The CDR3 spans 14 residues. The CDR3 region has the DNA TGTGCCAGCAGCCAACGGACAGGGGGAGAAAAACTGTTTTTT. Its protein is CASSQRTGGEKLFF.

This chain links TRBV5-1 with TRBJ2-7; D perhaps matches TRBD1 (5 bases). The germline V and J ends were trimmed by 3 bases and 0 bases, with 7 bases remaining between them. CDR3 length equals 13 residues. The germline CDR1 and CDR2 sequences are SGHRS and YFSETQ. The CDR3 region is CASSWTSSYEQYF. The CDR3 coding sequence is TGCGCCAGCAGCTGGACAAGCTCCTACGAGCAGTACTTC.

The chain has TRBV6-6 and TRBJ2-4; 7 positions agree with TRBD1. The V gene end was trimmed by 2 bases and the J gene end by 8 bases; junction bases not matched to a gene: 3. CDR3 length equals 13 residues. The germline gives CDR1 MNHNY, CDR2 SVGAGI (reference sequence). The CDR3 DNA sequence: TGTGCCAGCAGTTACACCCAGGGGGACATTCAGTACTTC. Its protein is CASSYTQGDIQYF.

This sequence joins TRBV19 and TRBJ1-1, with a possible D match to TRBD1 (6 bases). CDR3 size: 11 residues. Germline CDR1 reads LNHDA; CDR2 reads SQIVND (reference sequence). Trimming removed 8 bases at V and 3 bases at J, with 7 bases between. CDR3 bases: TGTGCCAGTGGGGGCTACACTGAAGCTTTCTTT. Its protein is CASGGYTEAFF. Based on the CDR3 plus reference TRBV19 and TRBJ1-1, the full variable domain is DGGITQSPKYLFRKEGQNVTLSCEQNLNHDAMYWYRQDPGQGLRLIYYSQIVNDFQKGDIAEGYSVSREKKESFPLTVTSAQKNPTAFYLCASGGYTEAFFGQGTRLTVV.

The chain links TRBV6-5 to TRBJ2-7; 11 nucleotides agree with TRBD1. This CDR3 contains 15 residues. V gave up 10 bases and J gave up 4 bases; unmatched junction bases: 12. The V gene's germline CDR1 is MNHEY and CDR2 SVGAGI. The CDR3 sequence: CATQIGGQGAYEQYF. DNA of the CDR3: TGTGCCACCCAAATAGGCGGACAGGGGGCATACGAGCAGTACTTC.

This clone was seen a handful of times. This chain joins TRBV7-9 and TRBJ1-2, with D uncertain. Germline values: CDR1 SEHNR, CDR2 FQNEAQ (reference sequence). The germline V and J ends were trimmed by 1 base and 2 bases, with 5 bases remaining between them. The CDR3 has 13 residues. CDR3 sequence reads: CASSLGGNYGYTF. CDR3 in DNA: TGTGCCAGCAGCTTAGGAGGGAACTATGGCTACACCTTC.

This clone was recorded only once. The chain combines TRBV28 with TRBJ1-6, with a weak D call TRBD1 (5 bases). Germline CDR1 is MDHEN and CDR2 is SYDVKM. The ends were cut back, 6 bases at V and 1 base at J, with 13 bases in the middle. The CDR3 length is 16 residues. The CDR3 loop is CASRRNQGSYNSPLHF. The CDR3 DNA is TGTGCCAGCAGACGTAATCAGGGTTCCTATAATTCACCCCTCCACTTT.